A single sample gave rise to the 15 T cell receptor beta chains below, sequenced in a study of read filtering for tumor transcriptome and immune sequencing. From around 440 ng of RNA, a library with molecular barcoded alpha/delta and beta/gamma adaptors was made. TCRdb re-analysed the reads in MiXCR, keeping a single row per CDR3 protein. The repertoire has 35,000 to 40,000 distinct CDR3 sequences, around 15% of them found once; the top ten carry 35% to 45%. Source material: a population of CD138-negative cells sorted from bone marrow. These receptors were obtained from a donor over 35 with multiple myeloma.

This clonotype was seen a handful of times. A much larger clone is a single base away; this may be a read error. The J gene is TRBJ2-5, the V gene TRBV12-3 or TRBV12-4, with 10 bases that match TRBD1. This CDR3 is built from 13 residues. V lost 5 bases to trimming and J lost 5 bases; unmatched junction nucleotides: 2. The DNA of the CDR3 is TGTGCCAGCAGTCGGGGACAGGGGGAGACCCAGTACTTC. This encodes CASSRGQGETQYF.

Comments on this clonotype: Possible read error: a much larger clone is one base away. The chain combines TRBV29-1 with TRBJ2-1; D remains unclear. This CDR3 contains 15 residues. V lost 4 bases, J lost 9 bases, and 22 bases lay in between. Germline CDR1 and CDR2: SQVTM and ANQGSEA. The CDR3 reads CSVVDHGSRQAEQFF. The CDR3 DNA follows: TGCAGCGTTGTAGACCATGGATCCCGTCAGGCTGAGCAGTTCTTC.

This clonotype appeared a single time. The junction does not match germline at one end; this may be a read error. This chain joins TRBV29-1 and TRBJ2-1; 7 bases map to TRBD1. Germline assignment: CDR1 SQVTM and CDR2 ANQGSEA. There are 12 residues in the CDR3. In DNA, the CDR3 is TGCAGCGGAGACAGAGGGGGCAATGAGCGGTTCTTC. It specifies CSGDRGGNERFF.

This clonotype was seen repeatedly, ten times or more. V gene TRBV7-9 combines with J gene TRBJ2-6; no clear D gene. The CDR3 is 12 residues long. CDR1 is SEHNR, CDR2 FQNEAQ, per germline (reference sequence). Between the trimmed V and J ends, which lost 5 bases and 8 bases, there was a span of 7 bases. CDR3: CASSTSSNVLTF. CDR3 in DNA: TGTGCCAGCAGCACGTCTTCCAACGTCCTGACTTTC.

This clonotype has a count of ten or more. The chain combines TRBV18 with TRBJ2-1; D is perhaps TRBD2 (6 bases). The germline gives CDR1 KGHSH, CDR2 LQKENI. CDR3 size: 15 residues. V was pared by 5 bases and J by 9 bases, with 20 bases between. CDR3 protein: CASSSRDSAHSEQFF. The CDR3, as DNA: TGTGCCAGCTCATCGCGGGACTCCGCTCACAGTGAGCAGTTCTTC.

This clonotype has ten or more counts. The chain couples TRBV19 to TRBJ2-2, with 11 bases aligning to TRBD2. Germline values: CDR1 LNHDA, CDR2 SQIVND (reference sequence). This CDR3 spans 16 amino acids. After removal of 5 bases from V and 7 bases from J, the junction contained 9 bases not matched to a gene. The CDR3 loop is CASSPLSGRAVGELFF. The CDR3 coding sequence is TGTGCCAGTAGTCCCCTTAGCGGGAGGGCTGTCGGGGAGCTGTTTTTT.

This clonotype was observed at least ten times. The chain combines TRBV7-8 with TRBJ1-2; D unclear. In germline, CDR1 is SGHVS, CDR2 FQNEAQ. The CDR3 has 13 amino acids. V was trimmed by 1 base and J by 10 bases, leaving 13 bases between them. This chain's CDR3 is CASSLGLSRPYTF. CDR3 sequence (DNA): TGTGCCAGCAGCTTAGGGTTGAGCAGGCCCTACACCTTC.

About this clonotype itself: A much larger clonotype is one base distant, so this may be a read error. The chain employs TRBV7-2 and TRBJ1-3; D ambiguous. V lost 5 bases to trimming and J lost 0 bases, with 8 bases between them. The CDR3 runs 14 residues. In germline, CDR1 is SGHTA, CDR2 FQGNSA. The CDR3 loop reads CASSLGLSGNTIYF. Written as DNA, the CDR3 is TGTGCCAGCAGCCTCGGACTCTCTGGAAACACCATATATTTT.

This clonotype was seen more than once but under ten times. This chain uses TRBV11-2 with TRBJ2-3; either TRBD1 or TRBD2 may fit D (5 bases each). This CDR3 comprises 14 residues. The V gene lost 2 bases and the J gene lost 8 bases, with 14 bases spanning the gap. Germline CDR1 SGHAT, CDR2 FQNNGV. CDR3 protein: CASSLRAGASTQYF. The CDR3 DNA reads TGTGCCAGCAGCTTAAGGGCCGGGGCGAGTACGCAGTATTTT. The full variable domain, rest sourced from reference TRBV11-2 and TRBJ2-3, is EAGVAQSPRYKIIEKRQSVAFWCNPISGHATLYWYQQILGQGPKLLIQFQNNGVVDDSQLPKDRFSAERLKGVDSTLKIQPAKLEDSAVYLCASSLRAGASTQYFGPGTRLTVL.

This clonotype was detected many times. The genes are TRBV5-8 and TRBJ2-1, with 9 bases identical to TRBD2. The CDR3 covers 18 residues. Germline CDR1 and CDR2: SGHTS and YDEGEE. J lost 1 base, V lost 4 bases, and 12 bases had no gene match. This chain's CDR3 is CASSPGLADQTSYNEQFF. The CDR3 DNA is TGTGCCAGCAGCCCGGGACTAGCAGACCAGACTTCCTACAATGAGCAGTTCTTC.

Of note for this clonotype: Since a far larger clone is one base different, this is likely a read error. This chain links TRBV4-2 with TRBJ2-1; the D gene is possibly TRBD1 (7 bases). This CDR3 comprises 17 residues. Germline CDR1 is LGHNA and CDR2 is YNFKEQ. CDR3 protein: CASSQGVGGGAYDEQFF. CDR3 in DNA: TGCGCCAGCAGCCAAGGAGTTGGAGGGGGCGCCTACGATGAGCAGTTCTTC.

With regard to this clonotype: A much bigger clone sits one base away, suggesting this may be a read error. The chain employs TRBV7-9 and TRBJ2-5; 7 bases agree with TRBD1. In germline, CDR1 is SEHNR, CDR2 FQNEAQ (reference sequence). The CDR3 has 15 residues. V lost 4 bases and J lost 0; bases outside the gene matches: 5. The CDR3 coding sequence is TGTGCCAGCAGCTATTTACAGGGGAACCAAGAGACCCAGTACTTC. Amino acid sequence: CASSYLQGNQETQYF.

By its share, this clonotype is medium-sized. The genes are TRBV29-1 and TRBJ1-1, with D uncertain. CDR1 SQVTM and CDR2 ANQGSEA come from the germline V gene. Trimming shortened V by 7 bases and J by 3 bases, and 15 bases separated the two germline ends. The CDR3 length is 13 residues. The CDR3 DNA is TGCAGCGGTTGCTCATCGGGTGACACTGAAGCTTTCTTT. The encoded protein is CSGCSSGDTEAFF.

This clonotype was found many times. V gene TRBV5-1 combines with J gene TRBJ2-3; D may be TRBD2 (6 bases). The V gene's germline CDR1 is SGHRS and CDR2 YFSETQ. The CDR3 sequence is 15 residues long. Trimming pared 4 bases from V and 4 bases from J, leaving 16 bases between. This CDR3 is CASSAGSIGADTQYF. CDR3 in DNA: TGCGCCAGCAGCGCGGGATCTATAGGCGCAGATACGCAGTATTTT.

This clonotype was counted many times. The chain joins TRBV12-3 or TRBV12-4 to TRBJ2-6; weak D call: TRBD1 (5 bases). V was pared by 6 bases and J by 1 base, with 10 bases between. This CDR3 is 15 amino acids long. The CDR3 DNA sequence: TGTGCCAGCAGCAGAACAGGATCTGGGGCCAACGTCCTGACTTTC. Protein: CASSRTGSGANVLTF.